This T cell receptor (beta chain) appears in the sequencing data of a study of blood T cell repertoires in COVID-19. Original analysis: Counts of nucleated cells, estimated from reference gene primer amplification, were obtained. TCRdb's copy holds only in-frame clones and misses some; the assay was immunoSEQ multiplex PCR. V and J calls and clone size are as listed in that table; D and trimming were resolved from the DNA. Of 250,000 to 300,000 clones in the sample, roughly 90% were seen once. From germline, CDR1 is LNHDA and CDR2 SQIVND (reference sequence). The CDR3 totals 13 residues. V was cut by 4 bases and J by 5 bases, with 11 bases left in between.

J is TRBJ2-5 and V is TRBV19; weak D call: TRBD1 (5 bases). Sequencing was done on a sample of peripheral blood. This receptor was obtained from a man aged 25-40 years with active or convalescent COVID-19. The CDR3 region is CASSTGILETQYF. CDR3 nucleotides: TGTGCCAGTAGTACAGGGATTTTGGAGACCCAGTACTTC.